What follows describes a single T cell receptor beta chain. The germline V and J ends were trimmed by 3 bases and 0 bases, with 6 bases remaining between them. Germline V lookup: CDR1 MDHEN, CDR2 SYDVKM. This CDR3 has 13 residues. These data come from a study of CD8 T cells in Susac syndrome. After extraction with the RNeasy kit, roughly 0.5 to 1 ug of the RNA was reverse transcribed using random hexamers. By means of immunoSEQ multiplex PCR, TCR beta CDR3 spanning 54 Vbeta and 13 Jbeta underwent amplification. TCRdb re-derived calls from the immunoSEQ multiplex PCR reads in MiXCR, one entry per CDR3 protein. The top ten hold over 0.07% of the sample, which has 130,000 to 150,000 distinct CDR3 sequences, approximately 94% seen once.

The receptor was derived from a human donor in good health. V gene TRBV28 combines with J gene TRBJ2-7; D is undetermined. Sequences were obtained from CD4+ T cells from PBMCs. The CDR3 bases are TGTGCCAGCAGTTTGCCAGCCTCCTACGAGCAGTACTTC. Protein product: CASSLPASYEQYF.